Listed here is a single T cell receptor (beta chain). What it binds is unknown. The data were obtained in a study of human thymus T cells. The CDR3 runs to 14 residues. CDR1 and CDR2 (germline): PRHDT, FYEKMQ (reference sequence). J lost 6 bases, V lost 2 bases, and 6 bases had no gene match. Only four of the eight donors provided an approximately 0.5-1 mL blood sample. All available leukocytes, rather than a set cell count, yielded the blood DNA. Study-level points and caveats: There appeared to be biased usage of V and J genes in thymic and blood repertoires.

Using immunoSEQ multiplex PCR, the repertoire was profiled, and TCRdb retains in-frame clones only, with some absent. Among more than 50,000 clones listed, 94% were seen once. Source material: blood. The V call is TRBV13, the J call TRBJ1-2, with 7 bases matching TRBD1. The receptor comes from a boy less than two years old with a congenital heart defect but otherwise immunologically healthy. The CDR3 bases are TGTGCCAGCAGCTTATACCGACAGGGAGATGGCTACACCTTC. It yields the protein CASSLYRQGDGYTF.